What follows are 19 T cell receptor beta chains derived from one specimen sequenced in a study of PD-1 blockade in classical Hodgkin lymphoma. Repertoires were generated with immunoSEQ multiplex PCR, while TCRdb's copy carries only in-frame clones and drops some. The sample yields under 110,000 clones, about 89% seen once. Every patient had relapsed following autologous stem cell transplantation, and cohorts differed in brentuximab vedotin exposure. The input for sequencing was peripheral blood mononuclear cells (PBMCs), taken before the second cycle of nivolumab. Receptor source: a human donor with classical Hodgkin lymphoma.

CDR3 sequence reads: CASSYSWGQLNYGYTF. The CDR3 DNA reads TGTGCCAGCAGTTACTCCTGGGGACAGCTTAACTATGGCTACACCTTC. The chain joins TRBV6-5 to TRBJ1-2; 7 bases fit TRBD1. CDR3 size: 16 residues. Per germline, CDR1 MNHEY and CDR2 SVGAGI. V shed 0 bases, J shed 1 base, and the junction held 5 bases outside the gene matches.

The chain employs TRBV7-8 and TRBJ2-2, with 13 positions matching TRBD2. The CDR3 runs 19 residues. The germline gives CDR1 SGHVS, CDR2 FQNEAQ. Losses at the gene ends were 0 bases for V and 1 base for J; bases not matched to a gene: 5. CDR3 protein: CASSLAGLAGAMNTGELFF. CDR3 nucleotide sequence: TGTGCCAGCAGCTTAGCTGGACTAGCGGGGGCCATGAACACCGGGGAGCTGTTTTTT.

The chain combines TRBV5-8 with TRBJ2-7; D uncertain. Looked up from germline, CDR1 is SGHTS and CDR2 is YDEGEE. CDR3 length: 14 amino acids. V lost 0 bases and J lost 3, with 10 bases in between. The DNA of the CDR3 is TGTGCCAGCAGCTTGGGCCCGGCGCTCTACGAGCAGTACTTC. Translated: CASSLGPALYEQYF.

The J gene is TRBJ2-7, the V gene TRBV10-3, with D maybe TRBD1 (7 bases). The CDR3 is 12 amino acids. Looked up from germline, CDR1 is ENHRY and CDR2 is SYGVKD. CDR3 nucleotides: TGTTCGAGCCAGGGGGGCTCCTACGAGCAGTACTTC. Translated: CSSQGGSYEQYF.

This chain links TRBV7-9 with TRBJ1-6; 8 positions agree with TRBD1. CDR1 SEHNR and CDR2 FQNEAQ come from the germline V gene (reference sequence). Trimming at V came to 6 bases and at J to 9 bases, leaving 10 bases not matched to a gene. The CDR3 covers 15 residues. CDR3 nucleotides: TGTGCCAGCAGTTTGGGGACAGGCCTAAGTTCACCCCTCCACTTT. Amino acids: CASSLGTGLSSPLHF.

The chain has TRBV4-3 and TRBJ1-4; D is ambiguous. The CDR3 runs to 15 residues. Trimming removed 0 bases from V and 3 bases from J, with 8 bases in between. Germline loops: CDR1 LGHNA, CDR2 YSLEER. CDR3 sequence reads: CASSQEDGANEKLFF. CDR3 coding DNA: TGCGCCAGCAGCCAAGAAGACGGGGCTAATGAAAAACTGTTTTTT.

The rearrangement links TRBV2 to TRBJ1-1; 9 bases are a match to TRBD1. V lost 7 bases, J lost 1 base, and 4 bases stayed unmatched. Germline V gives CDR1 SNHLY, CDR2 FYNNEI. The CDR3 is made up of 14 amino acids. CDR3 region: CASTLQGANTEAFF. CDR3 DNA sequence: TGTGCCAGCACGCTACAGGGGGCGAACACTGAAGCTTTCTTT.

The chain couples TRBV28 to TRBJ2-3, with 10 positions matching TRBD2. The CDR3 is 17 residues long. The junction had 18 bases not matched to a gene; V was cut back by 8 bases and J by 7 bases. In germline, CDR1 is MDHEN, CDR2 SYDVKM. CDR3 amino acids: CASPSHGWTSGINTQYF. The CDR3 DNA sequence: TGTGCCAGCCCCTCTCACGGTTGGACTAGCGGTATTAATACGCAGTATTTT.

This clone occurred a few times. V is TRBV30 and J is TRBJ2-7, with 7 bases identical to TRBD1. CDR3 size: 13 residues. With 5 bases clipped from V and 6 bases from J, the junction kept 10 bases outside the gene matches. CDR1 and CDR2 from the germline V gene are GTSNPN and SVGIG (reference sequence). CDR3 sequence (DNA): TGTGCCTGGGAAATAGGGGGCTCTGGCGAGCAGTACTTC. The encoded protein is CAWEIGGSGEQYF.

The chain joins TRBV2 to TRBJ2-1, with 15 nucleotides matching TRBD2. V lost 9 bases and J lost 7; bases outside the gene matches: 4. Germline V gives CDR1 SNHLY, CDR2 FYNNEI. CDR3 length: 14 amino acids. CDR3 sequence reads: CASRTSGGVNEQFF. As DNA, the CDR3 is TGTGCCAGTCGGACTAGCGGGGGGGTGAATGAGCAGTTCTTC.

A word on this clone: Other DNA sequences in this sample translate to the same CDR3. CDR3 sequence: CATSRGQGWTEAFF. Here the CDR3 DNA reads TGTGCCACCAGTCGTGGTCAGGGTTGGACTGAAGCTTTCTTT. The V call is TRBV15, the J call TRBJ1-1; TRBD1 is a possible D gene (5 bases). V was trimmed by 6 bases and J by 5 bases, leaving 16 bases between them. The CDR3 covers 14 residues. Per the germline V gene, CDR1 is LNHNV and CDR2 is YYDKDF (reference sequence).

V gene TRBV7-9 combines with J gene TRBJ2-2; 12 nucleotides line up with TRBD2. Trimming at V came to 3 bases and at J to 5 bases, leaving 1 base not matched to a gene. The germline V gene has CDR1 SEHNR and CDR2 FQNEAQ (reference sequence). The CDR3 is 15 amino acids. The CDR3 sequence: CASSLTSGGTGELFF. Written as DNA, the CDR3 is TGTGCCAGCAGCTTGACTAGCGGGGGTACCGGGGAGCTGTTTTTT. Supplemented by reference TRBV7-9 and TRBJ2-2, the full variable domain reads DTGVSQNPRHKITKRGQNVTFRCDPISEHNRLYWYRQTLGQGPEFLTYFQNEAQLEKSRLLSDRFSAERPKGSFSTLEIQRTEQGDSAMYLCASSLTSGGTGELFFGEGSRLTVL.

This chain joins TRBV5-4 and TRBJ1-6; D unresolved. Germline CDR1 is SGHNT and CDR2 is YYREEE (reference sequence). Trimming removed 4 bases at V and 5 bases at J, with 7 bases between. The CDR3 sequence is 13 residues long. The CDR3 DNA reads as TGTGCCAGCAGCCCTATGAATAATTCACCCCTCCACTTT. Translated: CASSPMNNSPLHF.

The table lists this clone with a count of one. The chain combines TRBV9 with TRBJ1-4; 11 nucleotides align to TRBD1. CDR3 length equals 21 residues. Germline V gene sequence: CDR1 SGDLS, CDR2 YYNGEE. V was clipped by 1 base and J by 0 bases; unmatched bases: 14. CDR3 sequence (DNA): TGTGCCAGCAGCGTAACCTCAGGGACAGGGGGAAAGAGCTCAACTAATGAAAAACTGTTTTTT. Translation: CASSVTSGTGGKSSTNEKLFF.

Turning to this clone: An end of the junction does not agree with germline; a read error may underlie this. The rearrangement uses TRBV6-6 and TRBJ1-1; TRBD1 is a possible D gene (5 bases). Looked up from germline, CDR1 is MNHNY and CDR2 is SVGAGI (reference sequence). The CDR3 runs 11 residues. CDR3: CASSYGTDTAF. The CDR3 coding sequence is TGTGCCAGCAGTTACGGGACCGATACCGCCTTT.

J is TRBJ2-7 and V is TRBV19; 9 bases map to TRBD1. In germline, CDR1 is LNHDA, CDR2 SQIVND (reference sequence). V shed 6 bases, J shed 1 base, and the junction held 7 bases outside the gene matches. The CDR3 covers 15 residues. The chain's CDR3 is CASSMDRGLSYEQYF. The CDR3 nucleotides read TGTGCCAGTAGCATGGACAGGGGCTTATCCTACGAGCAGTACTTC.

The gene calls are TRBV28 and TRBJ1-6, with a tentative D call TRBD1 (5 bases). The germline V and J ends were trimmed by 3 bases and 7 bases, with 16 bases remaining between them. The germline V gene has CDR1 MDHEN and CDR2 SYDVKM. This CDR3 has 16 residues. The CDR3 nucleotides are TGTGCCAGCAGTTTTTTAGGGGTCATAAAAAATTCACCCCTCCACTTT. Amino acid sequence: CASSFLGVIKNSPLHF.

The rearrangement links TRBV20-1 to TRBJ1-1; unclear D gene. The V end was cut by 1 base, the J end by 3 bases, with 3 bases between. CDR1 and CDR2 from the germline V gene are DFQATT and SNEGSKA (reference sequence). The CDR3 is 11 amino acids. This CDR3 reads CSARGDTEAFF. The DNA of the CDR3 is TGCAGTGCTAGAGGAGACACTGAAGCTTTCTTT.

The chain combines TRBV2 with TRBJ1-6; no definite D call. CDR1 and CDR2 (germline): SNHLY, FYNNEI. The CDR3 is made up of 15 amino acids. V gave up 6 bases and J gave up 0 bases, with 9 bases separating them. The CDR3 loop reads CASSIASSYNSPLHF. In nucleotides, the CDR3 is TGTGCCAGCAGCATAGCCAGCTCCTATAATTCACCCCTCCACTTT.